This T cell receptor beta chain was captured by sequencing in a study of cytotoxic CD8 clonotypes in ibrutinib-treated CLL. The data were produced by immunoSEQ multiplex PCR, yet TCRdb's version contains in-frame clones alone and is incomplete. The profile shows fewer than 400,000 clones, roughly 67% of them singletons. The specimen comprised PBMCs, sampled after 36 months of ibrutinib treatment. The clonotype originates from a human donor with chronic lymphocytic leukemia.

The CDR3 DNA is TGTGCCAGCAGCGTACAGGGATCTCTGTACCTCACAGATACGCAGTATTTT. It encodes CASSVQGSLYLTDTQYF. This rearrangement joins TRBV9 to TRBJ2-3; weak D call: TRBD1 (5 bases). Trimming took off 1 base at V and 2 bases at J, with 17 bases between the two ends. CDR1 and CDR2 from the germline V gene are SGDLS and YYNGEE. The CDR3 is 17 residues long.